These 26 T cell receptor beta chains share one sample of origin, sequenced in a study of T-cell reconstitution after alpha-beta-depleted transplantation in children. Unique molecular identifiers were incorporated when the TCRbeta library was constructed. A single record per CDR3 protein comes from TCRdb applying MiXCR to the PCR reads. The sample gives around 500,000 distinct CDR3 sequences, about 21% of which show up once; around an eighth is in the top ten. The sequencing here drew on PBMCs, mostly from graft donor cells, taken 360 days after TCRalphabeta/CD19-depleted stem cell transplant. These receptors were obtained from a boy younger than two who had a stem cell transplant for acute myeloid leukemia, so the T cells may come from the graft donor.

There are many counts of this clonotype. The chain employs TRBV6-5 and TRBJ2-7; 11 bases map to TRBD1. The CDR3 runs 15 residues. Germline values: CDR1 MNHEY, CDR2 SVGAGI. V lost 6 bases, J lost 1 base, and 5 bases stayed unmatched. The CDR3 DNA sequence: TGTGCCAGCAGACTCGGACAGGGGGCTTCCTACGAGCAGTACGTC. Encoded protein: CASRLGQGASYEQYV.

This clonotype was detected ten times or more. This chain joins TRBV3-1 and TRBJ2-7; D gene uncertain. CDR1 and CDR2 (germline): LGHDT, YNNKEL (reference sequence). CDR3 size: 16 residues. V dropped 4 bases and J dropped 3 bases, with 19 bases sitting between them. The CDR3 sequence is CASSRGGGPINYEQYF. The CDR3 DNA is TGTGCCAGCAGCCGAGGCGGCGGACCGATAAACTACGAGCAGTACTTC.

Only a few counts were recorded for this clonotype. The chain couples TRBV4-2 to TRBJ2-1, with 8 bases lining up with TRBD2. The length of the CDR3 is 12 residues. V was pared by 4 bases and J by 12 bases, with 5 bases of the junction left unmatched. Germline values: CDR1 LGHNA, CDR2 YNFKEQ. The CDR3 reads CASSRSGTRQFF. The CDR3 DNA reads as TGTGCCAGCAGCCGTTCCGGGACTAGGCAGTTCTTC.

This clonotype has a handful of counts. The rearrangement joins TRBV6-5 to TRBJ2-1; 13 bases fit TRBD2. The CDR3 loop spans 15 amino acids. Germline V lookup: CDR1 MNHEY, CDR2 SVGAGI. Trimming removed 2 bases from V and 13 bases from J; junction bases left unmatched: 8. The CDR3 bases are TGTGCCAGCAGTTACGTCACTAGCGGGGGGGCAGGACAGTTCTTC. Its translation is CASSYVTSGGAGQFF.

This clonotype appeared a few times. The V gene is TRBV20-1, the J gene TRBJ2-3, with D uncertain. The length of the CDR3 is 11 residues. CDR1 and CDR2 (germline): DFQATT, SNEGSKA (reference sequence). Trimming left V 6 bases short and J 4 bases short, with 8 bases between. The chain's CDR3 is CSATAPDTQYF. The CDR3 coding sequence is TGCAGTGCCACAGCACCAGATACGCAGTATTTT.

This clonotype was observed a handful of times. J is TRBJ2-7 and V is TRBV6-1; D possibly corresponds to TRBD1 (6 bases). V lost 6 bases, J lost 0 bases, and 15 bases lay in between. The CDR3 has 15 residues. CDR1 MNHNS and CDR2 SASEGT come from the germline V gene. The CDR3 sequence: CASSADSSLSYEQYV. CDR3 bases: TGTGCCAGCAGCGCGGACAGTTCCCTCTCCTACGAGCAGTACGTC.

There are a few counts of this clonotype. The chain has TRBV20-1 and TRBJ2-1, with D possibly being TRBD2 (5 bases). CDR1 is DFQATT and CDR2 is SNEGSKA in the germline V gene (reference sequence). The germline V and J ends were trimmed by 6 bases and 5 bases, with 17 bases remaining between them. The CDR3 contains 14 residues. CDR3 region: CSASRLLRDNEQFF. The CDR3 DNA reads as TGCAGTGCCAGCAGGTTACTGAGGGACAATGAGCAGTTCTTC.

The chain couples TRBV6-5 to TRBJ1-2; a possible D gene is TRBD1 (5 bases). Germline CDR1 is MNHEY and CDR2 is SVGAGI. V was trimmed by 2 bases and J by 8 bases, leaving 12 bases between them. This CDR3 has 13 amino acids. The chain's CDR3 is CASSYAGSLGYTF. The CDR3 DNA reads TGTGCCAGCAGTTACGCAGGGTCTTTAGGCTACACCTTC.

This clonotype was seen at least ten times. The CDR3, as DNA: TGTGCCAGCAGTTACACGGGGCCTCGGACTGAAGCTTTCTTT. Its protein product is CASSYTGPRTEAFF. The chain recombines TRBV6-5 with TRBJ1-1; weak D call: TRBD1 (5 bases). The V end lost 2 bases, the J end lost 5 bases, and 12 bases lay between the germline ends. CDR1 and CDR2 (germline): MNHEY, SVGAGI. This CDR3 region has 14 residues.

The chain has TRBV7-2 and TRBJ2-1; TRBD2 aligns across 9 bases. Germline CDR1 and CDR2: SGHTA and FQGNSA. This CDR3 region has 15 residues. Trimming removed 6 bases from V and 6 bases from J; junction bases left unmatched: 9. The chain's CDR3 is CASRLAGPRGNEQFF. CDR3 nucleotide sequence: TGTGCCAGCAGGCTAGCGGGGCCGAGGGGCAATGAGCAGTTCTTC.

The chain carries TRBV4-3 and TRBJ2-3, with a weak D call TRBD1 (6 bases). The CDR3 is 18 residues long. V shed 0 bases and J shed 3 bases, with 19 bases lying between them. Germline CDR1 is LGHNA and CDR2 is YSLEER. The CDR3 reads CASSQDLRTVQRTDTQYF. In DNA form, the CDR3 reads TGCGCCAGCAGCCAAGATCTAAGGACAGTACAGAGGACAGATACGCAGTATTTT.

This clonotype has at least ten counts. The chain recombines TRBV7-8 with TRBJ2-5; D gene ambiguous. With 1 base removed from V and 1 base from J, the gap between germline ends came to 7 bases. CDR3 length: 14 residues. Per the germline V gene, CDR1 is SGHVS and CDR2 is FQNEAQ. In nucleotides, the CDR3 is TGTGCCAGCAGCTTAGTCGGCCTCCAAGAGACCCAGTACTTC. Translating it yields CASSLVGLQETQYF.

CDR3 nucleotides: TGCAGTGCCGGGGCCGATAGCACAGATACGCAGTATTTT. This gives the protein CSAGADSTDTQYF. The rearrangement uses TRBV20-1 and TRBJ2-3; D may be TRBD1 or TRBD2 (5 bases each). Germline CDR1 is DFQATT and CDR2 is SNEGSKA (reference sequence). V was clipped by 6 bases and J by 0 bases, with 10 bases between them. This CDR3 region has 13 residues.

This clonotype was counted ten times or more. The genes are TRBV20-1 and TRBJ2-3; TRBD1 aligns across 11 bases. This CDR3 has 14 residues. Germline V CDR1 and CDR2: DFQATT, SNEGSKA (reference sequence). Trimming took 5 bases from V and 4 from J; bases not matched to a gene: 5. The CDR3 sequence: CSAVPGQGADTQYF. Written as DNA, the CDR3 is TGCAGTGCTGTACCGGGACAGGGGGCAGATACGCAGTATTTT.

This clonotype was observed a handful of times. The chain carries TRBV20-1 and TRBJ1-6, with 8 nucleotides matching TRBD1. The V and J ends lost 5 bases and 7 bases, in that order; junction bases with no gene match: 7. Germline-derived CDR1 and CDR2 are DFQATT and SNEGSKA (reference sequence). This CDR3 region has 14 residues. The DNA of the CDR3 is TGCAGTGCTCGAGGACAGGGTGAAAATTCACCCCTCCACTTT. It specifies CSARGQGENSPLHF.

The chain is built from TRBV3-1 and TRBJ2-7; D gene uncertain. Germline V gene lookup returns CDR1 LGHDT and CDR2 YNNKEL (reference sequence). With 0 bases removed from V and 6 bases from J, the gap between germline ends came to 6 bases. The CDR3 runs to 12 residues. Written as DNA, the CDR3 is TGTGCCAGCAGCCAAGAGGGCACCGAGCAGTACGTC. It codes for CASSQEGTEQYV.

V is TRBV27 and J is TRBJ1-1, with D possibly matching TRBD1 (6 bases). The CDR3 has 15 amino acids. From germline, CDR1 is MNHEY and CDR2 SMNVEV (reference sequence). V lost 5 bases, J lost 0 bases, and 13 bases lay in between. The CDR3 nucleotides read TGTGCCAGCAGTACCCCGCACAGGGTGAACACTGAAGCTTTCTTT. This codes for CASSTPHRVNTEAFF.

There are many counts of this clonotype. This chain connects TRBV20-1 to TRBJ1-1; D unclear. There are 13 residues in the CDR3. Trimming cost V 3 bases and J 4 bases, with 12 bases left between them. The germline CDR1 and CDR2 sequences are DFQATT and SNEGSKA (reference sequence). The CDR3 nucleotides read TGCAGTGCTAGTGGGGTAATGGGCACTGAAGCTTTCTTT. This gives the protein CSASGVMGTEAFF.

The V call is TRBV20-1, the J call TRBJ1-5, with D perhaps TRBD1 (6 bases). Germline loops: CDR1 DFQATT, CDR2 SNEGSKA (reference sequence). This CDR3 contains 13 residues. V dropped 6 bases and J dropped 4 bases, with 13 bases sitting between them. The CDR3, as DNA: TGCAGTGCCCTGGACAGCCTAAATCAGCCCCAGCATTTT. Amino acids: CSALDSLNQPQHF.

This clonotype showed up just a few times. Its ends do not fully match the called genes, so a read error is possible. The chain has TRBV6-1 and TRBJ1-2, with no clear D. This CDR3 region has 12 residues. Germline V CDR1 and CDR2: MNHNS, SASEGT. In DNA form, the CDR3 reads TGTGCCAGCAGCGAAGCTGGTTTCGGCTACACCTTC. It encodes CASSEAGFGYTF.

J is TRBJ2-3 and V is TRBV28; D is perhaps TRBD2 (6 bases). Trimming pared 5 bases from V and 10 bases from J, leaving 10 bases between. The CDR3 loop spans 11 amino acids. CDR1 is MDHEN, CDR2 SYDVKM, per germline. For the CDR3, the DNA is TGTGCCAGCAGTGGGGGGACGGCGCAGTATTTT. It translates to CASSGGTAQYF.

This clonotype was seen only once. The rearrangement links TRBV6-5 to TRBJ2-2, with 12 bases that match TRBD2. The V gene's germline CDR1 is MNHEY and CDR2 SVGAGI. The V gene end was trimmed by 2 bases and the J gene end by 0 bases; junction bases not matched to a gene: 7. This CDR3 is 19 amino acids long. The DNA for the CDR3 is TGTGCCAGCAGTTACCGACTAGCGGGGGCACCCGCGAACACCGGGGAGCTGTTTTTT. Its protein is CASSYRLAGAPANTGELFF.

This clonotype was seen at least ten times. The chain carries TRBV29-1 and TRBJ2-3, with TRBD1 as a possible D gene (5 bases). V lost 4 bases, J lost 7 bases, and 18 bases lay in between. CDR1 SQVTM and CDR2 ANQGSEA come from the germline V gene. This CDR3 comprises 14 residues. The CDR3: CSVGGARAVNTQYF. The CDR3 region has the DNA TGCAGCGTTGGAGGTGCCAGGGCGGTAAATACGCAGTATTTT.

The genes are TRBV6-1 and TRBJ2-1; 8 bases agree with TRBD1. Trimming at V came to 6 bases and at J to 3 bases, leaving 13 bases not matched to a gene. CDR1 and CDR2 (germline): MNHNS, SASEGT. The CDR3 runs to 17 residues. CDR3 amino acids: CASRSIPTGGYYNEQFF. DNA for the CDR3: TGTGCCAGCAGATCCATCCCCACAGGGGGGTACTACAATGAGCAGTTCTTC.

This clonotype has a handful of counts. CDR3 sequence reads: CSANPLTGGVYGYTF. The DNA of the CDR3 is TGCAGTGCTAATCCGCTTACAGGAGGGGTGTATGGCTACACCTTC. The V and J genes are TRBV20-1 and TRBJ1-2; TRBD1 is a possible D gene (5 bases). CDR1 is DFQATT, CDR2 SNEGSKA, per germline (reference sequence). V lost 4 bases and J lost 5, with 20 bases in between. This CDR3 spans 15 amino acids.

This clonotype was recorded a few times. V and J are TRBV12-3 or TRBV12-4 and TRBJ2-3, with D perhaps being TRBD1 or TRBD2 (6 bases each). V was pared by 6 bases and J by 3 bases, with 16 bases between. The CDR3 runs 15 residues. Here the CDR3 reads CASSPGGGWTDTQYF. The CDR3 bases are TGTGCCAGCAGCCCAGGAGGGGGTTGGACAGATACGCAGTATTTT.